The clone carrying this T cell receptor beta chain was seen many times. The germline V gene has CDR1 DFQATT and CDR2 SNEGSKA (reference sequence). The V gene end was trimmed by 3 bases and the J gene end by 1 base; junction bases not matched to a gene: 4. CDR3 size: 14 residues. The data were taken from a study of neurological immune-mediated disorders. TCRdb reprocessed the 5' RACE reads via MiXCR and lists one record per CDR3 protein. The data hold roughly 34,000 distinct CDR3 sequences, with less than 15% observed a single time. Time point described: longitudinal time-point 2. The sample was PBMCs. The TCR was taken from a woman in her thirties or forties in good health. The chain employs TRBV20-1 and TRBJ1-1, with TRBD1 matching over 8 bases. The CDR3, as DNA: TGCAGTGCTAGTCGGACAGGGAGGAACACTGAAGCTTTCTTT. It codes for CSASRTGRNTEAFF.